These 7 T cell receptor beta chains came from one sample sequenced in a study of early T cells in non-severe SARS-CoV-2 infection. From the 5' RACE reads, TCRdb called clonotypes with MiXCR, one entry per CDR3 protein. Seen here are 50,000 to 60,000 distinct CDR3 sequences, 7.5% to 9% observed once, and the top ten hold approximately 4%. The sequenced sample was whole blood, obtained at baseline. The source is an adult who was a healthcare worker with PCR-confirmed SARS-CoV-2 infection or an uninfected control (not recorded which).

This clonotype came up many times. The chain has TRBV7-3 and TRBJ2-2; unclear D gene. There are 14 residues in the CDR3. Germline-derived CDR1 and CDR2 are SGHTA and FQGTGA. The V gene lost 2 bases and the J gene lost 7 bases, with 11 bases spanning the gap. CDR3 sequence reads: CASSLSLTGGELFF. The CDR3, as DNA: TGTGCCAGCAGCTTATCTCTCACGGGCGGGGAGCTGTTTTTT.

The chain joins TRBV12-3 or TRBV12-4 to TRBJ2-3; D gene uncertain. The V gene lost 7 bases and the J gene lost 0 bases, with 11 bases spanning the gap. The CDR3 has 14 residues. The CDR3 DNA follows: TGTGCCAGCAACCACCAGGCCAGCACAGATACGCAGTATTTT. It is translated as CASNHQASTDTQYF.

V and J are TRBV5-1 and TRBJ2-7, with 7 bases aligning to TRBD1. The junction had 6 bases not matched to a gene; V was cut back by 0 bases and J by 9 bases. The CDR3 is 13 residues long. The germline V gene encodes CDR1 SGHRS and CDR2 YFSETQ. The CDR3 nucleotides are TGCGCCAGCAGCTTGGAAACGACAGGGTCGCAGTACTTC. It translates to CASSLETTGSQYF.

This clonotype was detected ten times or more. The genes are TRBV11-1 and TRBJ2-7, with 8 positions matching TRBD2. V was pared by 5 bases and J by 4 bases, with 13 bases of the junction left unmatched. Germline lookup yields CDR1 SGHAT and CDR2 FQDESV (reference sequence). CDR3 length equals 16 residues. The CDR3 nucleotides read TGTGCCAGCAGCCAACGGGCGGGGGGTTCGTGGTACGAGCAGTACTTC. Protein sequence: CASSQRAGGSWYEQYF.

The CDR3 here is CASSLGQYTMNTEAFF. CDR3 in DNA: TGCGCCAGCAGCCTAGGACAGTACACTATGAACACTGAAGCTTTCTTT. The gene calls are TRBV5-1 and TRBJ1-1; weak D call: TRBD1 (6 bases). This CDR3 comprises 16 residues. Germline CDR1 reads SGHRS; CDR2 reads YFSETQ. Trimming cost V 4 bases and J 0 bases, with 16 bases left between them.

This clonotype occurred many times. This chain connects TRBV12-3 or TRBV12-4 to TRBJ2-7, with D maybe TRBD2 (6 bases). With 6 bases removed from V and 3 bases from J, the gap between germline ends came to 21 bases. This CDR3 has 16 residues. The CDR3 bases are TGTGCCAGCAGCTCTTGGGGGGAGAGTACCCACTACGAGCAGTACTTC. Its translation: CASSSWGESTHYEQYF.

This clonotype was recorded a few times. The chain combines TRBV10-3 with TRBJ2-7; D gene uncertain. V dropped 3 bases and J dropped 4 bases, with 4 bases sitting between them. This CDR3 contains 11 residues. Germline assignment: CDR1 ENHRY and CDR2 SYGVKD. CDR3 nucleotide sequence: TGTGCCATCAGTGATTTTTACGAGCAGTACTTC. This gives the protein CAISDFYEQYF.